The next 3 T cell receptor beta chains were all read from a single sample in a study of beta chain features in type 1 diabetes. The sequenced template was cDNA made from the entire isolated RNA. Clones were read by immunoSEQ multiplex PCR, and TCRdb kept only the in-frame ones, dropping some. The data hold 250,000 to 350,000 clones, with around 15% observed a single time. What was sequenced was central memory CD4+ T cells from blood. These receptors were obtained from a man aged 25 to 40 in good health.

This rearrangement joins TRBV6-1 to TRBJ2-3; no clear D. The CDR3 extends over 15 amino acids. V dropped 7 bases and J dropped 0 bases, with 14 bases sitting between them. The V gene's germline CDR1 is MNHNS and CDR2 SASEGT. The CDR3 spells CASTRFGVSTDTQYF. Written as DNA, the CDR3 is TGTGCCAGCACCCGTTTTGGGGTGAGCACAGATACGCAGTATTTT.

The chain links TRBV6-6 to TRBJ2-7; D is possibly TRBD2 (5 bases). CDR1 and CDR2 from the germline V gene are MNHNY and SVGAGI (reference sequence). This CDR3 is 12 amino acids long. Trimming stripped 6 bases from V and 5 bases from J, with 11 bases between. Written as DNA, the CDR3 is TGTGCCAGCAGCTCCGAGGGCGACGAGCAGTACGTC. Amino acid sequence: CASSSEGDEQYV.

CDR3 residues: CASRGQTEAFF. The DNA of the CDR3 is TGTGCCAGCAGGGGACAGACTGAAGCTTTCTTT. The chain carries TRBV6-5 and TRBJ1-1; 7 bases are shared with TRBD1. V was pared by 6 bases and J by 5 bases, with 0 bases of the junction left unmatched. The CDR3 is made up of 11 amino acids. Per germline, CDR1 MNHEY and CDR2 SVGAGI.